These 21 T cell receptor beta chains were all obtained from the same sample, sequenced in a study of cytomegalovirus exposure and HLA in healthy donors. Researchers ran the PCR with 60 Vbeta and 13 Jbeta primers. This table comes from immunoSEQ multiplex PCR, and its TCRdb copy is limited to in-frame clones, with some not included. Of around 140,000 clones listed, 75% to 85% are singletons. Sequencing was performed on PBMCs. All receptors come from a woman between 18 and 29 years old in good health and CMV-seropositive.

V gene TRBV6-1 combines with J gene TRBJ2-1; TRBD1 is a possible D gene (6 bases). The germline V and J ends were trimmed by 5 bases and 1 base, with 9 bases remaining between them. This CDR3 has 14 amino acids. Germline V gene sequence: CDR1 MNHNS, CDR2 SASEGT. The CDR3 coding sequence is TGTGCCAGCAGTAACAGGGATTCCTACAATGAGCAGTTCTTC. This translates into CASSNRDSYNEQFF.

V is TRBV11-2 and J is TRBJ1-1; 9 bases line up with TRBD1. With V trimmed by 4 bases and J by 4 bases, 4 bases remained unmatched. This CDR3 comprises 14 residues. Per the germline V gene, CDR1 is SGHAT and CDR2 is FQNNGV. CDR3 amino acids: CASSSDRGGTEAFF. For the CDR3, the DNA is TGTGCCAGCAGCTCGGACAGGGGTGGCACTGAAGCTTTCTTT. Full variable domain (rest looked up from reference TRBV11-2 and TRBJ1-1): EAGVAQSPRYKIIEKRQSVAFWCNPISGHATLYWYQQILGQGPKLLIQFQNNGVVDDSQLPKDRFSAERLKGVDSTLKIQPAKLEDSAVYLCASSSDRGGTEAFFGQGTRLTVV.

This chain joins TRBV19 and TRBJ2-6; D is unresolved. The V and J ends lost 2 bases and 1 base respectively, with 9 bases between them. Germline V gene data show CDR1 as LNHDA and CDR2 as SQIVND (reference sequence). This CDR3 comprises 16 residues. Written as DNA, the CDR3 is TGTGCCAGTAGTATATTAGTGATGTCTGGGGCCAACGTCCTGACTTTC. It yields the protein CASSILVMSGANVLTF.

This clone has only one observation. This chain joins TRBV5-4 and TRBJ2-1; no clear D gene. Germline CDR1 and CDR2: SGHNT and YYREEE (reference sequence). The CDR3 runs to 13 residues. Trimming took 0 bases from V and 6 from J, leaving 7 bases between them. The CDR3: CASSLDGGNEQFF. The CDR3, as DNA: TGTGCCAGCAGCTTGGACGGCGGCAATGAGCAGTTCTTC. Using reference TRBV5-4 and TRBJ2-1 for the parts outside the CDR3, the full variable domain is ETGVTQSPTHLIKTRGQQVTLRCSSQSGHNTVSWYQQALGQGPQFIFQYYREEENGRGNFPPRFSGLQFPNYSSELNVNALELDDSALYLCASSLDGGNEQFFGPGTRLTVL.

The chain employs TRBV2 and TRBJ1-1; 7 bases are shared with TRBD1. The germline CDR1 and CDR2 sequences are SNHLY and FYNNEI. Trimming took 11 bases from V and 0 from J; bases not matched to a gene: 9. The CDR3 sequence is 14 residues long. The CDR3: CASAFRGMNTEAFF. The CDR3 bases are TGTGCCTCCGCCTTCAGGGGGATGAACACTGAAGCTTTCTTT.

The genes are TRBV12-5 and TRBJ1-1; possibly TRBD1 for D (6 bases). CDR1 is LGHNT and CDR2 is FRNRAP in the germline V gene. V was clipped by 4 bases and J by 6 bases, with 12 bases between them. The CDR3 length is 13 residues. This CDR3 reads CASGSTQGSEAFF. As DNA, the CDR3 is TGTGCTAGTGGTTCAACACAGGGCTCTGAAGCTTTCTTT.

The chain uses TRBV28 and TRBJ1-1; D uncertain. Trimming cost V 2 bases and J 6 bases, with 10 bases left between them. Germline assignment: CDR1 MDHEN and CDR2 SYDVKM. This CDR3 comprises 13 residues. The DNA for the CDR3 is TGTGCCAGCAGTTTACCGGGGAGGGCTGAAGCTTTCTTT. It codes for CASSLPGRAEAFF.

The chain uses TRBV19 and TRBJ1-1; tentatively, D is TRBD1 (5 bases). This CDR3 is 14 amino acids long. Germline-derived CDR1 and CDR2 are LNHDA and SQIVND (reference sequence). Trimming took off 3 bases at V and 1 base at J, with 9 bases between the two ends. Here the CDR3 reads CASSIWGGNTEAFF. CDR3 nucleotide sequence: TGTGCCAGTAGTATCTGGGGCGGGAACACTGAAGCTTTCTTT.

The genes are TRBV4-1 and TRBJ1-1; D unclear. Germline values: CDR1 MGHRA, CDR2 YSYEKL. This CDR3 comprises 13 residues. V lost 8 bases to trimming and J lost 4 bases, with 14 bases between them. CDR3 coding DNA: TGCGCCAGCTGGGCTCGGGGAAGCACTGAAGCTTTCTTT. Its translation is CASWARGSTEAFF.

The chain has TRBV27 and TRBJ2-5; 7 bases fit TRBD2. V shed 5 bases and J 7 bases; nucleotides not matched to a gene: 16. Germline lookup yields CDR1 MNHEY and CDR2 SMNVEV (reference sequence). This CDR3 region has 16 residues. The CDR3 region has the DNA TGTGCCAGCAGTCCAAAAGGGAGGGCAGAATCCGCGACCCAGTACTTC. This gives the protein CASSPKGRAESATQYF.

The chain combines TRBV29-1 with TRBJ2-1; 9 nucleotides agree with TRBD2. This CDR3 spans 14 amino acids. Unmatched junction bases numbered 7, after V lost 7 bases and J lost 3 bases. Germline assignment: CDR1 SQVTM and CDR2 ANQGSEA. The CDR3 DNA follows: TGCAGCGGTATGCAGCGGGGGGTCTACAATGAGCAGTTCTTC. Its translation: CSGMQRGVYNEQFF.

This clone occurred a few times. The rearrangement uses TRBV7-2 and TRBJ1-3; TRBD1 matches at 9 bases. The CDR3 sequence is 14 residues long. Germline V gene lookup returns CDR1 SGHTA and CDR2 FQGNSA. With 5 bases clipped from V and 3 bases from J, the junction kept 2 bases outside the gene matches. The CDR3 DNA sequence: TGTGCCAGCAGCAACAGGGGGCGTGGAAACACCATATATTTT. Translated, it gives CASSNRGRGNTIYF.

V and J are TRBV6-5 and TRBJ2-5; 7 positions match TRBD2. The DNA end lines up better with TRBJ2-7; the J call may be wrong. The CDR3 consists of 13 residues. From germline, CDR1 is MNHEY and CDR2 SVGAGI. CDR3 bases: TGTGCCACCCTCGGGGGGACGACCTACGAGCAGTACTTC. Residues: CATLGGTTYEQYF.

The CDR3 here is CASSLTVGTDTQYF. The DNA of the CDR3 is TGCGCCAGCAGCTTGACGGTGGGCACAGATACGCAGTATTTT. V usage is TRBV5-1 and J usage is TRBJ2-3; no clear D. Germline CDR1 reads SGHRS; CDR2 reads YFSETQ. Trimming removed 1 base from V and 1 base from J, with 7 bases in between. The CDR3 contains 14 residues.

This clone was detected only a few times. This chain uses TRBV5-1 with TRBJ2-5; 7 nucleotides agree with TRBD1. The J call is doubtful: the DNA matches TRBJ2-7 better. Germline CDR1 is SGHRS and CDR2 is YFSETQ. The length of the CDR3 is 16 residues. Written as DNA, the CDR3 is TGCGCCAGCAGCTTGGGGCCACAGGGGACCTCCTACGAGCAGTACTTC. Amino acid sequence: CASSLGPQGTSYEQYF.

This clone showed up just once. The chain recombines TRBV11-2 with TRBJ2-2; 7 nucleotides match TRBD2. The CDR3 contains 15 residues. CDR1 and CDR2 (germline): SGHAT, FQNNGV. Trimming took 8 bases from V and 4 from J; bases not matched to a gene: 10. The CDR3 DNA reads TGTGCCAGCCTCAACCGAGGGGAGGGCACCGGGGAGCTGTTTTTT. Encoded protein: CASLNRGEGTGELFF.

V is TRBV7-6 and J is TRBJ1-4; D might be TRBD1 (6 bases). The CDR3 runs 15 residues. V shed 4 bases and J shed 3 bases, with 12 bases lying between them. The germline V gene encodes CDR1 SGHVS and CDR2 FNYEAQ. CDR3 amino acids: CASSYQTGSNEKLFF. The CDR3 bases are TGTGCCAGCAGCTACCAAACAGGGTCTAATGAAAAACTGTTTTTT.

The chain joins TRBV28 to TRBJ2-7, with 8 bases fitting TRBD1. The V and J ends lost 10 bases and 12 bases, in that order; junction bases with no gene match: 17. This CDR3 region has 13 residues. CDR1 MDHEN and CDR2 SYDVKM come from the germline V gene. CDR3 DNA sequence: TGTGCCACCCGGCTTCAGGGGGCCCTCGCGACGTACTTC. Protein: CATRLQGALATYF. Drawing the rest from reference TRBV28 and TRBJ2-7, the complete variable domain is DVKVTQSSRYLVKRTGEKVFLECVQDMDHENMFWYRQDPGLGLRLIYFSYDVKMKEKGDIPEGYSVSREKKERFSLILESASTNQTSMYLCATRLQGALATYFGPGTRLTVT.

The rearrangement links TRBV29-1 to TRBJ2-3, with 8 bases lining up with TRBD2. Per the germline V gene, CDR1 is SQVTM and CDR2 is ANQGSEA. This CDR3 has 14 amino acids. V was clipped by 3 bases and J by 4 bases; unmatched bases: 6. CDR3 protein: CSVDRAGAPDTQYF. The CDR3 nucleotides read TGCAGCGTTGACCGAGCGGGGGCCCCAGATACGCAGTATTTT.

The V and J genes are TRBV5-4 and TRBJ1-1, with D possibly being TRBD1 (6 bases). Germline CDR1 reads SGHNT; CDR2 reads YYREEE (reference sequence). The CDR3 consists of 15 residues. Deletions cut 4 bases from V and 1 base from J, with 14 bases between. For the CDR3, the DNA is TGTGCCAGCAGCCTCACAGGGTATGGGAACACTGAAGCTTTCTTT. Protein product: CASSLTGYGNTEAFF.

This clone appeared a few times. In DNA, the CDR3 is TGTGCCAGCAGCAAACAGCGGGACAGGCGGAGAGAGACCCAGTACTTC. It is translated as CASSKQRDRRRETQYF. The chain joins TRBV7-2 to TRBJ2-5, with a tentative D call TRBD1 (8 bases). The ends were cut back, 5 bases at V and 4 bases at J, with 20 bases in the middle. The CDR3 runs to 16 residues. CDR1 and CDR2 from the germline V gene are SGHTA and FQGNSA.